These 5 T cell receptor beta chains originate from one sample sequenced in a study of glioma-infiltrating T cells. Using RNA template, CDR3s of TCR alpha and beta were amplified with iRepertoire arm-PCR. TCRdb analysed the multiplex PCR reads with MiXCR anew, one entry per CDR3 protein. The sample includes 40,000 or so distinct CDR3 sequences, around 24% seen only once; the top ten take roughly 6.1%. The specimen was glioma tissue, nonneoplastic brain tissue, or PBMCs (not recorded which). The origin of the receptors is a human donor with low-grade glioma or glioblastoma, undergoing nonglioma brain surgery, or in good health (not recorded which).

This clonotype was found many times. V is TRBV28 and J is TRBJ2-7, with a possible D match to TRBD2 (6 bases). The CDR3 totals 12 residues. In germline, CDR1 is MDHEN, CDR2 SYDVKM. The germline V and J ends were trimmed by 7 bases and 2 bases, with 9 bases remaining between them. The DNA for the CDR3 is TGTGCCAGCAAGAGCGGGCCCTACGAGCAGTACGTC. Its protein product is CASKSGPYEQYV.

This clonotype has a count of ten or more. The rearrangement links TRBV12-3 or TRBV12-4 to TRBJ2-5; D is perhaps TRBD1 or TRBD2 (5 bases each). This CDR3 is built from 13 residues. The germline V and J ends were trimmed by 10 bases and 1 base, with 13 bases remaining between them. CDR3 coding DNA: TGTGCCACCCAGAGGGGACCCCAAGAGACCCAGTACTTC. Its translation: CATQRGPQETQYF.

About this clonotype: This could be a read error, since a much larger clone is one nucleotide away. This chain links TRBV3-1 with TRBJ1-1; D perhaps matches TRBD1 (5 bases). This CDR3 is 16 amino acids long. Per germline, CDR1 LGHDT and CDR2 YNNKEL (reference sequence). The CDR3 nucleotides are TGTGCCAGCAGCCTAGGCGGGGGTGGGGTGAACACTAAAGCTTCCTTT. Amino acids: CASSLGGGGVNTKASF. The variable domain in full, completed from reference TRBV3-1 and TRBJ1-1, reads DTAVSQTPKYLVTQMGNDKSIKCEQNLGHDTMYWYKQDSKKFLKIMFSYNNKELIINETVPNRFSPKSPDKAHLNLHINSLELGDSAVYFCASSLGGGGVNTKASFGQGTRLTVV.

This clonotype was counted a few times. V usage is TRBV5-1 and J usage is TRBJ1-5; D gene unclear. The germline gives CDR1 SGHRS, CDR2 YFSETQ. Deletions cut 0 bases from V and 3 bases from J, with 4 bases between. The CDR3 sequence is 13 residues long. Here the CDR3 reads CASSLDNNQPQHF. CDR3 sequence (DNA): TGCGCCAGCAGCTTGGACAACAATCAGCCCCAGCATTTT.

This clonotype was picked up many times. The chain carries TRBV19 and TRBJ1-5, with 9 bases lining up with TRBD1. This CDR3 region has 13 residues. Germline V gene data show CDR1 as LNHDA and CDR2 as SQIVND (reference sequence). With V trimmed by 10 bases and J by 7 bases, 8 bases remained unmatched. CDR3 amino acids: CATKGQGNQPQHF. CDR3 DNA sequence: TGTGCCACCAAGGGACAGGGTAACCAGCCCCAGCATTTT.